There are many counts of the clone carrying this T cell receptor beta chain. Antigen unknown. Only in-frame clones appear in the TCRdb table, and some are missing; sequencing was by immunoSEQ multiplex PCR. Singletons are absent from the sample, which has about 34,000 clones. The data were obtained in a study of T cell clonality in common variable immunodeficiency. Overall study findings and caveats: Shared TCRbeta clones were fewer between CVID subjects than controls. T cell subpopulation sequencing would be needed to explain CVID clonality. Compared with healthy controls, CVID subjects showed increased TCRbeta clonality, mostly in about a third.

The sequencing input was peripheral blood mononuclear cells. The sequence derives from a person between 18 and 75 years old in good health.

The CDR3 loop is CAISVSGGVDEQFF. The CDR3 DNA, read in part, is TGTGCCATCAGTGTTAGTGGGGGGGTGGATGAG. This rearrangement joins TRBV10-3 to TRBJ2-1; 7 bases match TRBD2. The read halts 3 residues ahead of the CDR3 end, with the missing end drawn from the germline J gene. Trimming at V came to 4 bases and at J to 8 bases, leaving 8 bases not matched to a gene. This CDR3 is 14 amino acids long. From germline, CDR1 is ENHRY and CDR2 SYGVKD.